Below are 20 T cell receptor beta chains sequenced from a single sample in a study of blood T cell repertoires in COVID-19. Sequenced by immunoSEQ multiplex PCR; TCRdb stores in-frame clones only, minus some. Of 150,000 to 200,000 clones in the sample, 88% are singletons; the top ten hold around 24%. The sequencing sample was made of peripheral blood. The receptors derive from a man aged 60 to 75 with acute or convalescent COVID-19.

This chain links TRBV2 with TRBJ1-3; D gene ambiguous. V was shortened by 6 bases and J by 0 bases, with 12 bases between the two germline ends. Germline loops: CDR1 SNHLY, CDR2 FYNNEI. This CDR3 is 15 amino acids long. The CDR3 DNA reads TGTGCCAGCAGCGAGGGATGGAGCTCTGGAAACACCATATATTTT. Translation gives CASSEGWSSGNTIYF.

The chain has TRBV19 and TRBJ1-1, with 8 nucleotides matching TRBD1. V shed 5 bases, J shed 2 bases, and the junction held 7 bases outside the gene matches. Per the germline V gene, CDR1 is LNHDA and CDR2 is SQIVND (reference sequence). CDR3 length: 15 amino acids. This CDR3 is CASSSDRAANTEAFF. The CDR3, as DNA: TGTGCCAGTAGTTCGGACAGGGCCGCTAACACTGAAGCTTTCTTT.

The chain has TRBV5-5 and TRBJ2-7; TRBD1 aligns across 8 bases. The CDR3 sequence is 13 residues long. CDR1 SGHKS and CDR2 YYEKEE come from the germline V gene (reference sequence). The J segment lost 5 bases and the V segment lost 4 bases, leaving 5 bases of the junction unmatched. The CDR3 loop is CASSKNRGNEQYV. For the CDR3, the DNA is TGTGCCAGCAGCAAGAACAGGGGGAACGAGCAGTACGTC.

CDR3 residues: CASSQDYRGPDTQYF. CDR3 DNA sequence: TGTGCCAGCAGCCAAGATTACAGGGGACCAGATACGCAGTATTTT. The V and J genes are TRBV14 and TRBJ2-3, with TRBD1 matching 7 bases. Germline V lookup: CDR1 SGHDN, CDR2 FVKESK. Trimming took 0 bases from V and 4 from J; bases not matched to a gene: 4. The CDR3 spans 15 residues.

CDR3 amino acids: CASSTYDRGHGTDTQYF. The CDR3 bases are TGTGCCAGCAGCACCTACGACAGGGGCCATGGGACAGATACGCAGTATTTT. The chain employs TRBV7-9 and TRBJ2-3; 8 nucleotides agree with TRBD1. The CDR3 has 17 amino acids. Per germline, CDR1 SEHNR and CDR2 FQNEAQ (reference sequence). J gave up 3 bases and V 5 bases, and 13 bases lay outside the gene matches.

This clone was found once. The V and J genes are TRBV7-3 and TRBJ2-3; a weak D match, TRBD1 (6 bases). CDR1 and CDR2 (germline): SGHTA, FQGTGA. The CDR3 length is 14 residues. V lost 8 bases, J lost 4 bases, and 16 bases lay in between. The CDR3 protein is CASGDSGHSDTQYF. The DNA for the CDR3 is TGTGCCAGCGGCGACTCGGGACATTCAGATACGCAGTATTTT.

This clone was seen only a few times. The chain links TRBV3-1 (or the pseudogene TRBV3-2) to TRBJ1-1; D may be TRBD1 (6 bases). Trimming shortened V by 4 bases and J by 5 bases, and 11 bases separated the two germline ends. CDR1 and CDR2 from the germline V gene are LGHDT and YNNKEL (reference sequence). This CDR3 region has 13 residues. CDR3 amino acids: CASSPTGKTEAFF. For the CDR3, the DNA is TGTGCCAGCAGCCCAACAGGGAAGACTGAAGCTTTCTTT.

The rearrangement links TRBV27 to TRBJ2-4; no firm D call. The CDR3 has 13 residues. V lost 6 bases and J 0 bases, leaving 6 bases between the germline ends. Germline values: CDR1 MNHEY, CDR2 SMNVEV (reference sequence). CDR3 sequence: CASSAIAKNIQYF. CDR3 DNA sequence: TGTGCCAGCAGCGCGATAGCCAAAAACATTCAGTACTTC.

This clone appeared a single time. This chain links TRBV7-9 with TRBJ2-7; 7 bases line up with TRBD1. The CDR3 length is 14 residues. Germline V gene sequence: CDR1 SEHNR, CDR2 FQNEAQ (reference sequence). V was pared by 1 base and J by 6 bases, with 6 bases of the junction left unmatched. The CDR3: CASSLVDRAVEQYV. The CDR3 nucleotides read TGTGCCAGCAGCTTAGTCGACAGGGCAGTCGAGCAGTACGTC.

The rearrangement links TRBV7-2 to TRBJ2-2; TRBD1 matches at 11 bases. This CDR3 region has 18 residues. After removal of 9 bases from V and 0 bases from J, the junction contained 12 bases not matched to a gene. Germline V gene sequence: CDR1 SGHTA, CDR2 FQGNSA. The CDR3 DNA sequence: TGTGCCAGACAGAGGGGACAGGGGGTAGGCGCGAACACCGGGGAGCTGTTTTTT. Translating it yields CARQRGQGVGANTGELFF.

This rearrangement joins TRBV4-2 to TRBJ2-1; 7 bases are a match to TRBD2. Germline CDR1 is LGHNA and CDR2 is YNFKEQ. V lost 0 bases and J lost 2; bases outside the gene matches: 1. There are 15 residues in the CDR3. CDR3 nucleotide sequence: TGTGCCAGCAGCCAAGATGCGGGGGCCTACAATGAGCAGTTCTTC. Its protein product is CASSQDAGAYNEQFF.

The chain joins TRBV6-6 to TRBJ2-6, with a tentative D call TRBD1 (6 bases). Germline CDR1 MNHNY, CDR2 SVGAGI (reference sequence). This CDR3 is built from 17 residues. V gave up 5 bases and J gave up 1 base, with 15 bases separating them. This chain's CDR3 is CASSPGTLISGANVLTF. CDR3 nucleotide sequence: TGTGCCAGCAGTCCCGGGACACTTATTTCTGGGGCCAACGTCCTGACTTTC.

There are a few counts of this clone. V is TRBV6-2 or TRBV6-3 and J is TRBJ1-1; D might be TRBD1 (5 bases). V was clipped by 6 bases and J by 4 bases, with 12 bases between them. Per germline, CDR1 MNHEY and CDR2 SVGEGT. The CDR3 extends over 13 amino acids. CDR3 protein: CASSPPGVTEAFF. The CDR3 region has the DNA TGTGCCAGCAGCCCCCCGGGGGTCACTGAAGCTTTCTTT.

The V gene is TRBV7-2, the J gene TRBJ2-5; D unclear. V lost 1 base and J lost 4, with 4 bases in between. The V gene's germline CDR1 is SGHTA and CDR2 FQGNSA. This CDR3 spans 12 amino acids. The CDR3 coding sequence is TGTGCCAGCAGCTTAGATCGAGAGACCCAGTACTTC. Its protein is CASSLDRETQYF.

The rearrangement links TRBV19 to TRBJ1-1, with 7 bases lining up with TRBD1. J lost 0 bases, V lost 3 bases, and 13 bases had no gene match. The CDR3 length is 18 residues. Looked up from germline, CDR1 is LNHDA and CDR2 is SQIVND (reference sequence). The CDR3 here is CASSMMGARGQLNTEAFF. The CDR3 region has the DNA TGTGCCAGTAGTATGATGGGCGCCCGGGGACAGTTGAACACTGAAGCTTTCTTT.

The chain carries TRBV5-5 and TRBJ1-2, with 10 bases aligning to TRBD1. This CDR3 is 15 amino acids long. With V trimmed by 4 bases and J by 3 bases, 6 bases remained unmatched. CDR1 SGHKS and CDR2 YYEKEE come from the germline V gene (reference sequence). CDR3 nucleotide sequence: TGTGCCAGCAGCCTAGGGACAGGGGCACACTATGGCTACACCTTC. Translated, it gives CASSLGTGAHYGYTF.

This clone was observed a few times. The V gene is TRBV12-1, the J gene TRBJ2-7; no DNA check was done on the table's D call, TRBD1. TRBV12-1 is reported as a pseudogene. The CDR3 extends over 14 amino acids. CDR3: CASSFRTGSYEQYV. CDR3 DNA sequence: TGTGCCAGCAGCTTCCGGACAGGAAGCTACGAGCAGTACGTC.

The chain joins TRBV18 to TRBJ2-1, with 10 bases that match TRBD2. The germline gives CDR1 KGHSH, CDR2 LQKENI. V shed 6 bases, J shed 4 bases, and the junction held 9 bases outside the gene matches. The CDR3 covers 16 residues. The CDR3 region has the DNA TGTGCCAGCTCTGGTAGACTAGCGGGTGTTTACAATGAGCAGTTCTTC. Amino acid sequence: CASSGRLAGVYNEQFF.

The chain has TRBV18 and TRBJ1-6; 8 bases match TRBD1. This CDR3 is 15 amino acids long. Trimming removed 0 bases from V and 7 bases from J; junction bases left unmatched: 2. CDR1 is KGHSH, CDR2 LQKENI, per germline. The DNA of the CDR3 is TGTGCCAGCTCACCACCTACAGGGGGAAATTCACCCCTCCACTTT. It codes for CASSPPTGGNSPLHF. Together with reference TRBV18 and TRBJ1-6, the CDR3 gives the full variable domain: NAGVMQNPRHLVRRRGQEARLRCSPMKGHSHVYWYRQLPEEGLKFMVYLQKENIIDESGMPKERFSAEFPKEGPSILRIQQVVRGDSAAYFCASSPPTGGNSPLHFGNGTRLTVT.

V and J are TRBV28 and TRBJ1-4; possibly TRBD1 for D (5 bases). This CDR3 is built from 14 residues. CDR1 is MDHEN, CDR2 SYDVKM, per germline. Trimming shortened V by 4 bases and J by 7 bases, and 13 bases separated the two germline ends. The CDR3 sequence: CASSSTEDLEKLFF. In DNA form, the CDR3 reads TGTGCCAGCAGTTCGACAGAAGATCTTGAAAAACTGTTTTTT. Supplemented by reference TRBV28 and TRBJ1-4, the full variable domain reads DVKVTQSSRYLVKRTGEKVFLECVQDMDHENMFWYRQDPGLGLRLIYFSYDVKMKEKGDIPEGYSVSREKKERFSLILESASTNQTSMYLCASSSTEDLEKLFFGSGTQLSVL.